Sequencing of this T cell receptor beta chain was carried out in a study of post-analysis software for immune sequencing data. Study results and limitations: Controls had lower frequencies than patients of five TRBV segments, which included TRBV5-6, TRBV5-1 and TRBV20-1.

TCR beta cDNA libraries included unique molecular identifiers. The T cell input of roughly 0.95 to 10 million gave about 470,000 cDNA molecules. One entry per CDR3 protein results from TCRdb running MiXCR on the PCR reads. The data contain roughly 540,000 distinct CDR3 sequences, about a third of them singletons. On this clonotype: Its antigen is undetermined.

The length of the CDR3 is 15 residues. Trimming left V 5 bases short and J 2 bases short, with 16 bases between. Germline values: CDR1 DFQATT, CDR2 SNEGSKA (reference sequence). The gene calls are TRBV20-1 and TRBJ1-5; no firm D call. The sequenced material came from blood. The sequence came from a girl between 2 and 17 years old with multiple sclerosis. The CDR3, as DNA: TGCAGTGCTTCCCCAGGTTCTGGGGGCAATCAGCCCCAGCATTTT. It specifies CSASPGSGGNQPQHF.